The clone carrying this T cell receptor (beta chain) was counted a few times. Its antigen is not known. The data belong to a study of blood T cells in healthy people across ages. Whole-study results and caveats: Diversity of TCR beta correlated strongly with naive T cell percentage. Without sorted subsets, naive and antigen-experienced compartments could not be conclusively compared.

The CDR3 extends over 16 amino acids. The V end lost 6 bases, the J end lost 0 bases, and 15 bases lay between the germline ends. Sample-barcoded 5' priming and a J-beta primer mix drove a second PCR of about 6 to 11 cycles. From the 5' RACE reads, TCRdb called clonotypes with MiXCR, one entry per CDR3 protein. The sample lists about 780,000 distinct CDR3 sequences, roughly 24% occurring once. Separately, the same data were catalogued under a study of T cells of mothers and their children. That publication notes: Both sample barcodes and 2-4 random nucleotides came from the M1S primer of the second PCR.

The source is a boy aged 10-17 years in good health. V and J are TRBV12-3 or TRBV12-4 and TRBJ1-3; D remains ambiguous. The specimen was blood. CDR3 DNA: TGTGCCAGCAGCCTTCGCAGGCCGAGCTCTGGAAACACCATATATTTT. Residues: CASSLRRPSSGNTIYF.